The present T cell receptor (beta chain) was sequenced within a study of blood T cell repertoires in COVID-19. Study background: Spain, Italy and the United States supplied samples that represented acute and convalescent COVID-19. PBMCs, B-cell-depleted T cells, or T cells provided the cDNA or gDNA that made up the material.

How the authors handled the data: It was from reference gene primer amplification that nucleated cell counts were estimated. Repertoires were generated with immunoSEQ multiplex PCR, while TCRdb's copy carries only in-frame clones and drops some. V and J calls and clone size are those listed in that table; D and trimming were worked out from the DNA. The sample carries about 250,000 clones, roughly 89% recorded once. Germline V gives CDR1 SGDLS, CDR2 YYNGEE. The CDR3 length is 14 residues. V was pared by 4 bases and J by 2 bases, with 11 bases between. Sample: peripheral blood. The chain couples TRBV9 to TRBJ2-3, with a possible D match to TRBD1 (6 bases). The receptor's source is a woman aged 25 to 39 with active or convalescent COVID-19. The CDR3 reads CASSTRTATDTQYF. CDR3 sequence (DNA): TGTGCCAGCAGCACTAGGACAGCCACAGATACGCAGTATTTT.